Here is one T cell receptor beta chain with its context. Antigen specificity is unknown. The data stem from a study of CD8+ T cells in alopecia areata. Sequencing templates came from extracted RNA that was reverse transcribed into cDNA. Here immunoSEQ multiplex PCR was the method, and the copy in TCRdb shows in-frame clones only, minus some. This sample carries 80,000 to 100,000 clones, 35% to 45% of them seen once, and the ten largest clones take 1% to 1.5%. The study, taken as a whole, reports: Greater clonality was observed in lesional scalp samples, especially alopecia totalis/universalis, versus normal scalp.

Source material: CD4+ T cells sorted from blood. The TCR comes from a human donor with alopecia areata.

DNA of the CDR3: TGTGCCAGCACTCCAGCAGGGTCGGAATATGGCTACACCTTC. As protein: CASTPAGSEYGYTF. This chain links TRBV28 with TRBJ1-2, with D perhaps TRBD1 (5 bases). CDR1 MDHEN and CDR2 SYDVKM come from the germline V gene. The CDR3 covers 14 residues. Trimming shortened V by 7 bases and J by 5 bases, and 17 bases separated the two germline ends.